This T cell receptor (beta chain) was observed in a study of cytomegalovirus exposure and HLA in healthy donors. This table comes from immunoSEQ multiplex PCR, and its TCRdb copy is limited to in-frame clones, with some not included. The sample lists about 130,000 clones; 85% to 90% were seen once. The sequenced material came from PBMCs. The sequence was obtained from a woman aged 25-40 years in good health and CMV-seropositive.

CDR3 amino acids: CASSSSGQGISYF. The CDR3 region has the DNA TGTGCCAGCAGCTCTTCAGGACAGGGCATATCGTACTTC. V and J are TRBV5-4 and TRBJ2-7, with TRBD1 matching over 8 bases. The CDR3 is made up of 13 amino acids. Losses at the gene ends were 3 bases for V and 12 bases for J; bases not matched to a gene: 11. CDR1 SGHNT and CDR2 YYREEE come from the germline V gene (reference sequence). Variable domain in full (rest from reference TRBV5-4 and TRBJ2-7): ETGVTQSPTHLIKTRGQQVTLRCSSQSGHNTVSWYQQALGQGPQFIFQYYREEENGRGNFPPRFSGLQFPNYSSELNVNALELDDSALYLCASSSSGQGISYFGPGTRLTVT.